These T cell receptor beta chains were read from a single sample in a study of blood T cells in healthy people across ages. TCRdb recomputed calls from the 5' RACE reads with MiXCR, one row per CDR3 protein. The profile shows approximately 940,000 distinct CDR3 sequences, around 49% of them singletons. Specimen: blood. Receptors were obtained from a man under 40 in good health. Each CDR3 is given with its conserved first and last residue. D genes are given only for firm matches. Rows may omit the clone size; those that give it use once, few, many or a size class.

CDR3nt: TGTGCCAGCAGCCCTCTTGGGACTAGCGGGGGACCCTCCTCCTACAATGAGCAGTACTTC
CDR3aa: CASSPLGTSGGPSSYNEQYF
abundance: NA
j_gene: TRBJ2-5
d_gene: TRBD2
v_gene: TRBV7-3

CDR3nt: TGTGCCAGCAGTTGCCGGGACAGGATCTACAATGAGCAGTACTTC
CDR3aa: CASSCRDRIYNEQYF
abundance: NA
j_gene: TRBJ2-7
d_gene: TRBD1
v_gene: TRBV28

CDR3nt: TGCAGTGCTAGAGGGCCTAGCGGATATTTCTCCTACGAGCAGTACTTC
CDR3aa: CSARGPSGYFSYEQYF
abundance: NA
j_gene: TRBJ2-7
d_gene: TRBD2
v_gene: TRBV20-1

CDR3nt: TGTGCCGGCAGCGTACGGACAGGGGGGACTAACTATGGCTACACCTTC
CDR3aa: CAGSVRTGGTNYGYTF
abundance: NA
j_gene: TRBJ1-2
d_gene: TRBD1
v_gene: TRBV9

CDR3nt: TGTGCCAGCAGTAGGGGCAGGGTCATCTACGAGCAGTACTTC
CDR3aa: CASSRGRVIYEQYF
abundance: NA
j_gene: TRBJ2-7
d_gene: NA
v_gene: TRBV11-2

CDR3nt: TGCAGTGCGGACCGGGACAGGTACAATGAGCAGTTCTTC
CDR3aa: CSADRDRYNEQFF
abundance: NA
j_gene: TRBJ2-1
d_gene: TRBD1
v_gene: TRBV20-1

CDR3nt: TGTGCCAGCAGTGACGAACAGGCGGGCTCCATCTCTGGGGCCAACGTCCTGACTTTC
CDR3aa: CASSDEQAGSISGANVLTF
abundance: NA
j_gene: TRBJ2-6
d_gene: NA
v_gene: TRBV6-4

CDR3nt: TGTGCCAGCAGAAGCGGGGGACTTCGAACAGATACGCAGTATTTT
CDR3aa: CASRSGGLRTDTQYF
abundance: NA
j_gene: TRBJ2-3
d_gene: TRBD2
v_gene: TRBV6-6

CDR3nt: TGTGCCAGCTCACCACCTCGGGACAGGGCGGAAAAACTGTTTTTT
CDR3aa: CASSPPRDRAEKLFF
abundance: few
j_gene: TRBJ1-4
d_gene: TRBD1
v_gene: TRBV18

CDR3nt: TGTGCCAGCAAGACAGGCCCCACAGATACGCAGTATTTT
CDR3aa: CASKTGPTDTQYF
abundance: many
j_gene: TRBJ2-3
d_gene: NA
v_gene: TRBV25-1

CDR3nt: TGTGCCAGCAATCTGAGAGGGGGCGGTTATGGCTACACCTTC
CDR3aa: CASNLRGGGYGYTF
abundance: NA
j_gene: TRBJ1-2
d_gene: TRBD1
v_gene: TRBV28

CDR3nt: TGTGCCAGCAGCTCTTATGGGCCCGGGGAGACCCAGTACTTC
CDR3aa: CASSSYGPGETQYF
abundance: NA
j_gene: TRBJ2-5
d_gene: NA
v_gene: TRBV13

CDR3nt: TGTGCCAGCAGCTTACGGCAGGGAAACTACGAGCAGTACTTC
CDR3aa: CASSLRQGNYEQYF
abundance: many
j_gene: TRBJ2-7
d_gene: NA
v_gene: TRBV7-6

CDR3nt: TGTGCCAGCAGCATGGACCTCTATGGGGAGACCCAGTACTTC
CDR3aa: CASSMDLYGETQYF
abundance: NA
j_gene: TRBJ2-5
d_gene: NA
v_gene: TRBV11-2

CDR3nt: TGTGCCAGCAGCTCGGGTATATATAAAGGGGGAGTCTTCTCCTACGAGCAGTACTTC
CDR3aa: CASSSGIYKGGVFSYEQYF
abundance: few
j_gene: TRBJ2-7
d_gene: NA
v_gene: TRBV6-1

CDR3nt: TGTGCCAGCAGCACAGGGGGCTCCTACAATGAGCAGTTCTTC
CDR3aa: CASSTGGSYNEQFF
abundance: many
j_gene: TRBJ2-1
d_gene: TRBD1
v_gene: TRBV5-6

CDR3nt: TGCGCCAGCAGCCAAGCTTGGGTCAGGGAGACCCAGTACTTC
CDR3aa: CASSQAWVRETQYF
abundance: NA
j_gene: TRBJ2-5
d_gene: NA
v_gene: TRBV4-3

CDR3nt: TGCAGTGCTAGCATGCCGACAGGGAGCTCCTACGAGCAGTACTTC
CDR3aa: CSASMPTGSSYEQYF
abundance: once
j_gene: TRBJ2-7
d_gene: TRBD1
v_gene: TRBV20-1

CDR3nt: TGCGCCAGCAGGGGACAGGGGGATAATCAGCCCCAGCATTTT
CDR3aa: CASRGQGDNQPQHF
abundance: many
j_gene: TRBJ1-5
d_gene: TRBD1
v_gene: TRBV5-1

CDR3nt: TGTGCCGGCAGTCTGCTTCGGGGGGGCGAACAGTACTTC
CDR3aa: CAGSLLRGGEQYF
abundance: NA
j_gene: TRBJ2-5
d_gene: TRBD2
v_gene: TRBV28

CDR3nt: TGTGCCAGCAGCCCCGGGACAGGGTACTACAATGAGCAGTTCTTC
CDR3aa: CASSPGTGYYNEQFF
abundance: NA
j_gene: TRBJ2-1
d_gene: TRBD1
v_gene: TRBV27

CDR3nt: TGTGCCAGCAGTGACAGGACTAGCGGGGGGCATGAGCAGTTCTTC
CDR3aa: CASSDRTSGGHEQFF
abundance: NA
j_gene: TRBJ2-1
d_gene: TRBD2
v_gene: TRBV6-6

CDR3nt: TGTGCCAGCAGTCTTACTGGACAGGGGGTTTGGAATACGCAGTATTTT
CDR3aa: CASSLTGQGVWNTQYF
abundance: once
j_gene: TRBJ2-3
d_gene: TRBD1
v_gene: TRBV6-5

CDR3nt: TGTGCCAGCACTACCGTAAGGAGGGATGGCTACACCTTC
CDR3aa: CASTTVRRDGYTF
abundance: once
j_gene: TRBJ1-2
d_gene: NA
v_gene: TRBV6-1

CDR3nt: TGCAGTGCTAGATCGCCTCTCCAAGGGACCCAGTACTTC
CDR3aa: CSARSPLQGTQYF
abundance: NA
j_gene: TRBJ2-5
d_gene: NA
v_gene: TRBV20-1

CDR3nt: TGTGCCAGCAGTTCCAGGGTCGCGTCGGGAGAGCAGTACTTC
CDR3aa: CASSSRVASGEQYF
abundance: NA
j_gene: TRBJ2-5
d_gene: NA
v_gene: TRBV12-3/TRBV12-4

CDR3nt: TGCGCCAGCAGCTCGACATTGAATGGCTACACCTTC
CDR3aa: CASSSTLNGYTF
abundance: NA
j_gene: TRBJ1-2
d_gene: NA
v_gene: TRBV5-1

CDR3nt: TGTGCCAGCAGCTTAGGCGGCCACCAGCCCCAGCATTTT
CDR3aa: CASSLGGHQPQHF
abundance: few
j_gene: TRBJ1-5
d_gene: NA
v_gene: TRBV7-8

CDR3nt: TGTGCCAGCAGGAAGACAGGGGGAGAGACCCAGTACTTC
CDR3aa: CASRKTGGETQYF
abundance: NA
j_gene: TRBJ2-5
d_gene: TRBD1
v_gene: TRBV28

CDR3nt: TGCAGTGCTACGCCCCTGGACAGGGAGGACCATTCACCCCTCCACTTT
CDR3aa: CSATPLDREDHSPLHF
abundance: NA
j_gene: TRBJ1-6
d_gene: TRBD1
v_gene: TRBV20-1

CDR3nt: TGTGCCAGCAGCCCGACATATCCTAATGAAAAACTGTTTTTT
CDR3aa: CASSPTYPNEKLFF
abundance: NA
j_gene: TRBJ1-4
d_gene: NA
v_gene: TRBV7-2

CDR3nt: TGTGCCAGCAGCGCCCTAGTTGTGGGCCCAGATACGCAGTATTTT
CDR3aa: CASSALVVGPDTQYF
abundance: NA
j_gene: TRBJ2-3
d_gene: NA
v_gene: TRBV7-2

CDR3nt: TGTGCCAGCAGCTTAGACTTCGCGGGGGGGAGCTATACAGATACGCAGTATTTT
CDR3aa: CASSLDFAGGSYTDTQYF
abundance: few
j_gene: TRBJ2-3
d_gene: TRBD2
v_gene: TRBV7-2

CDR3nt: TGTGCCAGCAGCCAAGATCACGCGGGGGGGACAGATGCGCAGTATTTT
CDR3aa: CASSQDHAGGTDAQYF
abundance: NA
j_gene: TRBJ2-3
d_gene: TRBD2
v_gene: TRBV4-2

CDR3nt: TGTGCCTGGAGCCTGAACGGGGGGCCCTACGAGCAGTACTTC
CDR3aa: CAWSLNGGPYEQYF
abundance: NA
j_gene: TRBJ2-7
d_gene: NA
v_gene: TRBV30

CDR3nt: TGTGTCAGCAGTTTAAGCGCTATTGGGACAGGAAATGAAAAACTGTTTTTT
CDR3aa: CVSSLSAIGTGNEKLFF
abundance: NA
j_gene: TRBJ1-4
d_gene: TRBD1
v_gene: TRBV28

CDR3nt: TGTGCCAGCAGCTTAGTTCCAGGGGGCGACGAAAAACTGTTTTTT
CDR3aa: CASSLVPGGDEKLFF
abundance: NA
j_gene: TRBJ1-4
d_gene: TRBD1
v_gene: TRBV7-9

CDR3nt: TGTGCCAGCAGCTTGGGCGGGGATTACACTGAAGCTTTCTTT
CDR3aa: CASSLGGDYTEAFF
abundance: NA
j_gene: TRBJ1-1
d_gene: NA
v_gene: TRBV5-4

CDR3nt: TGCAGTGCTAGAGGCGAGACAGAAACTGAAGCTTTCTTT
CDR3aa: CSARGETETEAFF
abundance: few
j_gene: TRBJ1-1
d_gene: NA
v_gene: TRBV20-1

CDR3nt: TGTGCTAGTGGTGTGGCAGTTCAAGAGACCCAGTACTTC
CDR3aa: CASGVAVQETQYF
abundance: NA
j_gene: TRBJ2-5
d_gene: NA
v_gene: TRBV12-5